The entry below describes one T cell receptor beta chain. Compared with the rest of its sample, this clonotype is medium-sized (0.01 to 0.1%). No antigen is known for it. Per-nucleotide qualities are absent, and no much larger clonotype sits a single base away. V is cut by 4 bases and J by 4 bases, and the space between the germline ends is 13 bases. Taken from the germline V gene, the CDR1 and CDR2 loops are MDHEN and SYDVKM. The CDR3 holds 14 amino acids from the cysteine to the phenylalanine. The only DNA kept is the CDR3, 42 bases in frame from the first base. TCRalpha and TCRbeta libraries were amplified in separate semi-nested PCR reactions using Advantage 2 and reverse primers located in the TRAC or TRBC constant regions. The amount of total RNA going into first-strand cDNA synthesis ranged between roughly 3.5 and 550 ng. TCR cDNA libraries were generated by 5'-RACE using the SMARTer PCR cDNA Synthesis kit, with a poly-dT primer employed for first-strand synthesis. Each semi-nested reverse primer in the constant region carried a 5-nucleotide sample-specific barcode, and the resulting products were cleaned up with the Zymo DNA Clean and Concentrator-5 kit. Pools of up to ten barcoded samples were ligated to Illumina adaptors and sequenced on an Illumina MiSeq as 2 x 150 bp paired-end reads. The original methods were these. After demultiplexing, reads were aligned with BLAT to a custom library containing all human TRAV, TRAJ, TRBV, TRBD and TRBJ combinations from IMGT. The best BLAT hits were picked using pslCDnaFilter (-maxAligns=1, -ignoreIntrons), and custom Perl scripts were used to calculate clonotype frequencies. The public reads were reprocessed in TCRdb via fastp at Q25 and MiXCR, keeping in-frame beta chains. Rows are unified per CDR3 protein, each entry keeping the most common DNA and genes. These V and J calls are TCRdb output, not the study's own analysis. This sample is represented by more than 8,000 distinct CDR3 sequences; around 18% of them were singletons. Jointly, the top ten make up 1.4% of the sample.

Enrichment of primary CD8+ T cells was performed with magnetic beads using the Miltenyi CD8+ T cell Isolation Kit. Organoid and thymic CD3+TCRalphabeta+CD8 single positive T cells were FACS sorted before RNA extraction. For each sample, the RNeasy Micro kit was used to purify total RNA from approximately 40,000 to 200,000 sorted cells, and RNA quality was checked on an Agilent RNA 6000 Nano chip. To release thymocytes, the researchers dissected thymic fragments, broke them apart by pipetting, and passed the material through a 70 um strainer. This sample was taken from a study of T cells generated in artificial thymic organoids (dated by TCRdb to about 2017). Regarding the research as a whole: In some experiments, thymic T cells were further FACS-purified to deplete CD4 immature single positive or double positive precursors. The displayed repertoire sequencing data were described as being representative of three independent experiments. The study compared the TCR alpha and beta CDR3 repertoires of CD8 single positive T cells derived from in vitro artificial thymic organoids against those of naive CD8 T cells from thymus and peripheral blood.

The paper's findings and limits, for the study overall: Organoid-derived CD8 single positive T cells showed physiological TCR clonotype diversity comparable to thymic and blood naive CD8 T cells.

The TCR comes from a human donor who gave cord blood stem cells for thymic organoid culture, a cardiac surgery patient who gave postnatal thymus, or a blood donor (not recorded which). Sequencing used naive CD8+ T cells from the thymus. The cell subset or site label, as the study defines it: CD3+TCRalphabeta+CD8SP T cells; for blood, CD45RO-CCR7+ naive CD8+ T cells. This chain is built from TRBV28 and TRBJ1-1, with a tentative D gene TRBD1 over 5 matching bases. The sequence in DNA is TGTGCCAGCAGTTCCTCTGGAGGGGTCACTGAAGCTTTCTTT. The encoded protein is CASSSSGGVTEAFF.